This T cell receptor (beta chain) was recovered during a study of cytomegalovirus exposure and HLA in healthy donors. Note on this clone: Its antigen is as yet unknown.

Notes on the study in general: What a later analysis showed was that several of the most significant clusters appeared linked to common viral pathogens.

The CDR3 loop spans 14 amino acids. Germline CDR1 reads SGHTS; CDR2 reads YDEGEE. The V and J ends lost 9 bases and 1 base respectively, with 17 bases between them. The PCR used 60 Vbeta and 13 Jbeta primers. Profiled with immunoSEQ multiplex PCR; TCRdb holds only in-frame clones, not every one. The table shows roughly 130,000 clones, with about 80% occurring only once. At collection, donors were nominally healthy, but unrecorded immune exposures were probable. Source material: PBMCs. The TCR was taken from a male donor in good health and CMV-seronegative. The J gene is TRBJ2-7, the V gene TRBV5-8; TRBD1 is a possible D gene (5 bases). CDR3 bases: TGTGCCACCAAAACAGGCCCTTTATCCTACGAGCAGTACTTC. It encodes CATKTGPLSYEQYF.